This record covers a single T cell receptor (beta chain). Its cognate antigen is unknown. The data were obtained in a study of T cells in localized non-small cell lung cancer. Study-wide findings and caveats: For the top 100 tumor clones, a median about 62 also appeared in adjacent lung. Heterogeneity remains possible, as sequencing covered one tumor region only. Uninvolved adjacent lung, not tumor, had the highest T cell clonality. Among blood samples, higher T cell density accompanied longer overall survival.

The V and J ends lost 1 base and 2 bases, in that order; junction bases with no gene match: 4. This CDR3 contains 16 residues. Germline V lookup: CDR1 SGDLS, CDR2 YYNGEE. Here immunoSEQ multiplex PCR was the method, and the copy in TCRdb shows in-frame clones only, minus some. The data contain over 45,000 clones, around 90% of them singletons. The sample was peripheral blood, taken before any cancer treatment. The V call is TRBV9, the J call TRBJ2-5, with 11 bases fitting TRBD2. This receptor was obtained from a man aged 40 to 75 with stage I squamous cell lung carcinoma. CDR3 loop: CASSVTSGSAQETQYF. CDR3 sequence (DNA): TGTGCCAGCAGCGTAACTAGCGGGAGCGCTCAAGAGACCCAGTACTTC.